This T cell receptor (beta chain) is from a study of T cells in Graves' hyperthyroidism and ophthalmopathy. Authors of the study amplified TCR beta CDR3 regions from RNA transcripts. When the TCR CDR3 underwent first-round RT-PCR, the HTBI primer set was used. TCRdb re-called the multiplex PCR reads through MiXCR, storing one row per CDR3 protein. The sample consists of fewer than 450,000 distinct CDR3 sequences, about a sixth of them appearing once. This sequence was found in a woman under 40 with Graves' hyperthyroidism that later progressed to Graves' ophthalmopathy. The material sequenced was blood.

The CDR3 DNA follows: TGTGCCAGTAAGTCGCGGACAGCCAACCGGTACCAAGAGACCCAGTACTTC. Protein sequence: CASKSRTANRYQETQYF. This rearrangement joins TRBV19 to TRBJ2-5, with D possibly matching TRBD1 (6 bases). This CDR3 is built from 17 residues. Trimming stripped 7 bases from V and 0 bases from J, with 21 bases between. The germline V gene has CDR1 LNHDA and CDR2 SQIVND (reference sequence). The full variable domain, its missing parts supplied by reference TRBV19 and TRBJ2-5, is DGGITQSPKYLFRKEGQNVTLSCEQNLNHDAMYWYRQDPGQGLRLIYYSQIVNDFQKGDIAEGYSVSREKKESFPLTVTSAQKNPTAFYLCASKSRTANRYQETQYFGPGTRLLVL.